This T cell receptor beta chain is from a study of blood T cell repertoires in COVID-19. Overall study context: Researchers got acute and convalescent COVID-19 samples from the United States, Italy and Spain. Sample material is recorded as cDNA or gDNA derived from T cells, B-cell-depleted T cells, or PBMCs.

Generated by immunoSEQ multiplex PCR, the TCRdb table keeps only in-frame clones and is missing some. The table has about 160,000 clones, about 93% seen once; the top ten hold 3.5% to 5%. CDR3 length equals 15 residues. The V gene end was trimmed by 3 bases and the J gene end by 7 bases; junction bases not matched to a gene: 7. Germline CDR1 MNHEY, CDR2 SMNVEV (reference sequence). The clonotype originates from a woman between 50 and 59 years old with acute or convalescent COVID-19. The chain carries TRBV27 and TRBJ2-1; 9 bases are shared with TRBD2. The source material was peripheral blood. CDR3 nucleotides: TGTGCCAGCAGTTTTGAGAGCGGGAGGTTTAATGAGCAGTTCTTC. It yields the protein CASSFESGRFNEQFF.